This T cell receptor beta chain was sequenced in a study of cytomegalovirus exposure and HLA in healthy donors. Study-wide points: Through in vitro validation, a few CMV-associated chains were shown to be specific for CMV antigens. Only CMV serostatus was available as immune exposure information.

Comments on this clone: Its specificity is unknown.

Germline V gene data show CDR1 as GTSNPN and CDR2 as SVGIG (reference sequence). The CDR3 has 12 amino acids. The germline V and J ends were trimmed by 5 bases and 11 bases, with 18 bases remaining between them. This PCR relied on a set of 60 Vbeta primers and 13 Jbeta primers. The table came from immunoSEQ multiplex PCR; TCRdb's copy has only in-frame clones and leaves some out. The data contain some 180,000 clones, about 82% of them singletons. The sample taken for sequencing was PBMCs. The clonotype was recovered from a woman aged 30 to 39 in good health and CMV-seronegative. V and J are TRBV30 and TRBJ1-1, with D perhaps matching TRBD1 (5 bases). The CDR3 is CAWGTGKTRAFF. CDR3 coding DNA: TGTGCCTGGGGAACAGGTAAAACGAGGGCTTTCTTT.